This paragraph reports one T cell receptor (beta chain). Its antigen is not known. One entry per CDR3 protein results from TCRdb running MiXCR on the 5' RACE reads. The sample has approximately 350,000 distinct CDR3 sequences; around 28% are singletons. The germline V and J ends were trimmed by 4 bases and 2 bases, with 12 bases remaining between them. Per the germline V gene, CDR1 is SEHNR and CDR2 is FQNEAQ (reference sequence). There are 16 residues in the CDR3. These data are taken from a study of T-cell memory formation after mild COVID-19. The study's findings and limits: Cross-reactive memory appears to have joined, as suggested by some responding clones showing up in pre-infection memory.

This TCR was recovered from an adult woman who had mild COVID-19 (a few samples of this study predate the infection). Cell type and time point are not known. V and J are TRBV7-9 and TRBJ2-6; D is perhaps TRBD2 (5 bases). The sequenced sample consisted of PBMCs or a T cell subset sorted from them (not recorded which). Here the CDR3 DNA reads TGTGCCAGCAGCTCAGCATTGAGGGCTGGGGCCAACGTCCTGACTTTC. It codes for CASSSALRAGANVLTF.